These T cell receptor beta chains were read from a single sample in a study of blood T cell repertoires in COVID-19. The assay was immunoSEQ multiplex PCR, and TCRdb's table has in-frame clones only and misses some. The sample lists around 100,000 clones; more than 75% were seen once. The sequencing sample was made of peripheral blood. These receptors were collected from a human donor in a cohort sampled during active COVID-19. Both conserved end residues are part of each CDR3. The D gene is left open where the match is weak. Size is omitted from some rows. Given values are once, few, many or a class for expanded clones.

clone_size	d_call	v_call	j_call	cdr3_nt	cdr3_aa
NA	NA	TRBV9	TRBJ1-2	TGTGCCAGCAGCGTAGAAGGGACCCGGGGGATGAGCGGCTACACCTTC	CASSVEGTRGMSGYTF
NA	TRBD1	TRBV6-1	TRBJ1-1	TGTGCCAGCAGTGTAGAGGGACAGGGGGTTCAAAGATCAGCTTTCTTT	CASSVEGQGVQRSAFF
few	NA	TRBV4-1	TRBJ1-4	TGCGCCAGCAGAAATAGGGAACAGGCTAATGAAAAACTGTTTTTT	CASRNREQANEKLFF
NA	NA	TRBV18	TRBJ1-2	TGTGCCAGCTCACCGACGGGTAAACACTATGGCTACACCTTC	CASSPTGKHYGYTF
few	TRBD1	TRBV10-1	TRBJ1-1	TGCGCCAGCAGGTCCGGACAGGCCACTGAAGCTTTCTTT	CASRSGQATEAFF
NA	TRBD1	TRBV7-9	TRBJ2-7	TGTGCCAGCAGCTCGACAGGGGGTATATACGAGCAGTACTTC	CASSSTGGIYEQYF
NA	TRBD1	TRBV5-6	TRBJ1-5	TGTGCCAGCAGCGTTGCAGGGGGCATGGGGCAGCCCCAGCATTTT	CASSVAGGMGQPQHF
NA	TRBD1	TRBV5-1	TRBJ1-2	TGCGCCAGCAGCGGGACAGGGGTGGGTGGCTACACCTTC	CASSGTGVGGYTF
NA	NA	TRBV2	TRBJ1-1	TGTGCCAGCAATTTGAGGGAGAACACTGAAGCTTTCTTT	CASNLRENTEAFF
NA	NA	TRBV3-1/TRBV3-2	TRBJ1-2	TGTGCCAGCAGCCAAGGCTACAGGGCAAGTAATGGCTACACCTTC	CASSQGYRASNGYTF
NA	NA	TRBV2	TRBJ2-1	TGTGCCAGCAGTGAACGTAATGAGCAGTTCTTC	CASSERNEQFF
few	NA	TRBV7-9	TRBJ2-3	TGTGCCAGCAGCTTAGCGCGGGTAGCGTCAGGCACAGATACGCAGTATTTT	CASSLARVASGTDTQYF
NA	NA	TRBV11-3	TRBJ1-2	TGTGCCAGCAGCTTAGGAGGGTATCGCCTGGGCTACACCTTC	CASSLGGYRLGYTF
NA	TRBD1	TRBV5-6	TRBJ1-2	TGTGCCAGCAGCCCCCCGGCAGGGGGCATTTCCACCTTC	CASSPPAGGISTF
once	NA	TRBV12-3/TRBV12-4	TRBJ1-2	TGTGCCAGCAGTTTTCAAGGGAGCTATGGCTACACCTTC	CASSFQGSYGYTF
NA	TRBD1	TRBV5-1	TRBJ1-2	TGCGCCAGCAGCGTGGACAGGGGCTATGGCTACACCTTC	CASSVDRGYGYTF